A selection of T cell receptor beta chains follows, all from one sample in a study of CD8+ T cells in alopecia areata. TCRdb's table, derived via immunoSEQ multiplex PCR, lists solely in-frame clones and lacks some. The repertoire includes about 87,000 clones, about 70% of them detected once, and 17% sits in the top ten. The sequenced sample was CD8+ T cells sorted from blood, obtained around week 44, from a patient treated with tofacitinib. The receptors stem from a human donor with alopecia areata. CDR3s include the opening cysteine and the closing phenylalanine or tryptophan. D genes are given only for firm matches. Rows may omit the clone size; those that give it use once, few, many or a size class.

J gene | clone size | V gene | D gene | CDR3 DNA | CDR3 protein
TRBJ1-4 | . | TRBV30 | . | TGTGCCTGGAGTGCGGACCGAAGAAATGAAAAACTGTTTTTT | CAWSADRRNEKLFF
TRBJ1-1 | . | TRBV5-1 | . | TGCGCCAGCAGCTTTGGGGGGGAGAACACTGAAGCTTTCTTT | CASSFGGENTEAFF
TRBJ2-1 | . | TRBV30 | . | TGTGCCTGGGACGCGAACAATGAGCAGTTCTTC | CAWDANNEQFF
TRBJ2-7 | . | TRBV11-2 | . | TGTGCCAGCAGCTTCTCAACAAGACAAGTCTACGAGCAGTACTTC | CASSFSTRQVYEQYF
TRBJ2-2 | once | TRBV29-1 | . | TGCAGCGTTGATGGTGGATCCACCGGGGAGCTGTTTTTT | CSVDGGSTGELFF
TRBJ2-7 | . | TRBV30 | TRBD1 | TGTGCCTGGAGTGTAGCCGGGACAGGGAGAAACGAGCAGTACTTC | CAWSVAGTGRNEQYF
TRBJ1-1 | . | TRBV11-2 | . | TGTGCCAGCAGCTTAATTCGAGGGGATGAAGCTTTCTTT | CASSLIRGDEAFF
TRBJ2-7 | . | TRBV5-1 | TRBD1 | TGCGCCAGCAGCGCGAGGACAGGGACCCTCTACGAGCAGTACTTC | CASSARTGTLYEQYF
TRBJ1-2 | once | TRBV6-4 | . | TGTGCCGGGGGAGACAGATCCTATGGCTACACCTTC | CAGGDRSYGYTF
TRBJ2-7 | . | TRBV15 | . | TGTGCCACCAGATCGAACGTCGGATACGAGCAGTACTTC | CATRSNVGYEQYF
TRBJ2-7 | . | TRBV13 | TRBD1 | TGTGCCAGCAGCTCCTCGACAGGGGAAATCTACGAGCAGTACTTC | CASSSSTGEIYEQYF
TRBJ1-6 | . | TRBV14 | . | TGTGCCAGCAGCCAAGAAGTGGGATCACCCCTCCACTTT | CASSQEVGSPLHF